What follows are 31 T cell receptor beta chains derived from one specimen sequenced in a study of blood T cell repertoires in COVID-19. This table comes from immunoSEQ multiplex PCR, and its TCRdb copy is limited to in-frame clones, with some not included. The repertoire holds some 110,000 clones, with more than 75% as singletons. Specimen: peripheral blood. The origin of the receptors is a man aged 35 to 55 with acute or convalescent COVID-19.

A few counts support this clone. An end of the junction differs from the germline gene, which may be a read error. The CDR3 is CASSTRQGRTCEQYF. CDR3 nucleotide sequence: TGTGCTAGCAGCACTCGACAGGGGAGGACTTGCGAGCAGTACTTC. The chain joins TRBV7-7 to TRBJ2-7; TRBD1 aligns across 8 bases. Germline V gene data show CDR1 as SSHAT and CDR2 as FNYEAQ (reference sequence). The CDR3 length is 15 residues. The whole variable domain, filled in from reference TRBV7-7 and TRBJ2-7, reads GAGVSQSPRYKVTKRGQDVTLRCDPISSHATLYWYQQALGQGPEFLTYFNYEAQPDKSGLPSDRFSAERPEGSISTLTIQRTEQRDSAMYRCASSTRQGRTCEQYFGPGTRLTVT.

This clone was seen just once. CDR3 nucleotides: TGTGCCAGCAGCTTAGCGCTCGGGGGGGATTCACCCCTCCACTTT. This codes for CASSLALGGDSPLHF. This sequence joins TRBV7-2 and TRBJ1-6; tentatively, D is TRBD1 (5 bases). Germline CDR1 is SGHTA and CDR2 is FQGNSA. The V end lost 0 bases, the J end lost 8 bases, and 11 bases lay between the germline ends. This CDR3 comprises 15 residues.

This clone was detected once. The chain links TRBV3-1 (or the pseudogene TRBV3-2) to TRBJ2-6; tentative D call: TRBD1 (5 bases). The CDR3 runs 16 residues. Germline V gives CDR1 LGHDT, CDR2 YNNKEL (reference sequence). Trimming shortened V by 2 bases and J by 1 base, and 9 bases separated the two germline ends. The CDR3 region is CASSQQGLSGANVLTF. As DNA, the CDR3 is TGTGCCAGCAGCCAACAGGGATTGTCTGGGGCCAACGTCCTGACTTTC.

This clone was counted once. This sequence joins TRBV19 and TRBJ1-5; 10 bases fit TRBD1. This CDR3 comprises 19 residues. Germline CDR1 LNHDA, CDR2 SQIVND (reference sequence). After removal of 2 bases from V and 1 base from J, the junction contained 11 bases not matched to a gene. DNA for the CDR3: TGTGCCAGTAGTATAATTCCGGGACAGGGGATCGGGAGCAATCAGCCCCAGCATTTT. This codes for CASSIIPGQGIGSNQPQHF.

This clone was counted a single time. The CDR3 here is CASARGQGTQPQHF. The CDR3 coding sequence is TGTGCCAGTGCAAGGGGACAGGGGACTCAGCCCCAGCATTTT. This chain links TRBV6-5 with TRBJ1-5; the match to TRBD1 covers 10 bases. The germline V gene has CDR1 MNHEY and CDR2 SVGAGI. CDR3 length: 14 amino acids. J was trimmed by 6 bases and V by 9 bases; bases with no gene match: 8.

The rearrangement uses TRBV4-1 and TRBJ1-3; no clear D gene. Trimming removed 1 base from V and 0 bases from J, with 7 bases in between. CDR1 is MGHRA, CDR2 YSYEKL, per germline. The CDR3 runs 15 residues. CDR3 protein: CASSQAPYSGNTIYF. CDR3 nucleotide sequence: TGCGCCAGCAGCCAAGCACCCTACTCTGGAAACACCATATATTTT.

This chain links TRBV4-3 with TRBJ1-2, with 8 bases lining up with TRBD1. CDR3 length: 13 residues. The germline V gene has CDR1 LGHNA and CDR2 YSLEER. The V gene end was trimmed by 4 bases and the J gene end by 7 bases; junction bases not matched to a gene: 5. CDR3: CASSLLQGAGYTF. Here the CDR3 DNA reads TGCGCCAGCAGCCTACTCCAGGGGGCTGGCTACACCTTC.

The V gene is TRBV1, the J gene TRBJ2-1; TRBD2 reflects the table's D call only, with no check against the DNA. TRBV1 is shown as a pseudogene. The CDR3 runs to 15 residues. CDR3 sequence reads: CTSSLRLETLNEQFF. DNA for the CDR3: TGCACCAGCAGCCTCAGACTCGAAACCTTGAACGAGCAGTTCTTC.

The V call is TRBV7-8, the J call TRBJ2-2; D possibly corresponds to TRBD1 (5 bases). Trimming removed 3 bases from V and 2 bases from J, with 13 bases in between. CDR1 SGHVS and CDR2 FQNEAQ come from the germline V gene. The CDR3 is 16 amino acids. In DNA form, the CDR3 reads TGTGCCAGCAGCTTGACAGTCAGCTATAACACCGGGGAGCTGTTTTTT. Protein product: CASSLTVSYNTGELFF.

The chain employs TRBV6-5 and TRBJ1-6; D uncertain. Per germline, CDR1 MNHEY and CDR2 SVGAGI. CDR3 length: 15 amino acids. The V end lost 0 bases, the J end lost 6 bases, and 9 bases lay between the germline ends. The chain's CDR3 is CASSYSLGSNSPLHF. CDR3 DNA sequence: TGTGCCAGCAGTTACTCGCTAGGGAGTAATTCACCCCTCCACTTT.

This chain joins TRBV5-1 and TRBJ1-4; 7 bases are a match to TRBD1. Trimming at V came to 4 bases and at J to 0 bases, leaving 6 bases not matched to a gene. This CDR3 has 16 residues. Germline V lookup: CDR1 SGHRS, CDR2 YFSETQ. DNA of the CDR3: TGCGCCAGCAGCCGATCCGGGACAGCAACTAATGAAAAACTGTTTTTT. Translated, it gives CASSRSGTATNEKLFF.

The chain combines TRBV6-5 with TRBJ2-3; 7 bases agree with TRBD1. After removal of 5 bases from V and 6 bases from J, the junction contained 2 bases not matched to a gene. Germline V CDR1 and CDR2: MNHEY, SVGAGI. This CDR3 region has 12 residues. CDR3 coding DNA: TGTGCCAGCAGTCGGACAGGTGATACGCAGTATTTT. Residues: CASSRTGDTQYF.

The CDR3 reads CASSPGTSYGYTF. The CDR3 nucleotides are TGTGCCAGCTCTCCCGGGACAAGTTATGGCTACACCTTC. J is TRBJ1-2 and V is TRBV27; tentative D call: TRBD1 (6 bases). From germline, CDR1 is MNHEY and CDR2 SMNVEV (reference sequence). The CDR3 length is 13 residues. V lost 8 bases and J lost 5, with 15 bases in between.

This clone was picked up one time. J is TRBJ1-2 and V is TRBV7-2; 7 nucleotides agree with TRBD1. The CDR3 contains 17 residues. The J segment lost 5 bases and the V segment lost 2 bases, leaving 14 bases of the junction unmatched. Germline CDR1 reads SGHTA; CDR2 reads FQGNSA. The CDR3 loop is CASSLSTGTVFLYGYTF. The DNA for the CDR3 is TGTGCCAGCAGCTTATCGACAGGGACGGTTTTTTTGTATGGCTACACCTTC.

The chain couples TRBV12-3 or TRBV12-4 to TRBJ1-2; D unresolved. The CDR3 covers 13 residues. Deletions cut 3 bases from V and 3 bases from J, with 8 bases between. The CDR3 loop reads CASSFPADYGYTF. CDR3 bases: TGTGCCAGCAGTTTTCCGGCGGACTATGGCTACACCTTC.

This chain connects TRBV6-5 to TRBJ2-5, with TRBD1 matching 9 bases. This CDR3 is built from 16 residues. The junction had 8 bases not matched to a gene; V was cut back by 1 base and J by 5 bases. The germline gives CDR1 MNHEY, CDR2 SVGAGI. The CDR3 protein is CASSYLNYRGPETQYF. CDR3 DNA: TGTGCCAGCAGTTACTTAAACTACAGGGGGCCGGAGACCCAGTACTTC.

The chain couples TRBV19 to TRBJ1-1; no reliable D call. V was trimmed by 2 bases and J by 0 bases, leaving 10 bases between them. Germline values: CDR1 LNHDA, CDR2 SQIVND (reference sequence). This CDR3 spans 15 amino acids. The CDR3 spells CASSISYGLNTEAFF. The CDR3 DNA follows: TGTGCCAGTAGTATATCCTACGGTTTGAACACTGAAGCTTTCTTT. Based on the CDR3 plus reference TRBV19 and TRBJ1-1, the full variable domain is DGGITQSPKYLFRKEGQNVTLSCEQNLNHDAMYWYRQDPGQGLRLIYYSQIVNDFQKGDIAEGYSVSREKKESFPLTVTSAQKNPTAFYLCASSISYGLNTEAFFGQGTRLTVV.

The chain couples TRBV19 to TRBJ2-5, with TRBD2 matching 11 bases. Germline lookup yields CDR1 LNHDA and CDR2 SQIVND (reference sequence). The CDR3 runs to 15 residues. V was pared by 8 bases and J by 0 bases, with 5 bases of the junction left unmatched. The CDR3 DNA is TGTGCCAGTTCCGGACTAGCGGGCTACCAAGAGACCCAGTACTTC. Translating gives CASSGLAGYQETQYF.

This clone was recorded once. V usage is TRBV13 and J usage is TRBJ2-1, with 15 bases matching TRBD2. CDR3 size: 15 residues. V lost 7 bases to trimming and J lost 9 bases; unmatched junction nucleotides: 7. Germline assignment: CDR1 PRHDT and CDR2 FYEKMQ (reference sequence). CDR3 coding DNA: TGTGCCAGCACCCCGGGACTAGCGGGAGGTCTTGAGCAGTTCTTC. It translates to CASTPGLAGGLEQFF.

The chain employs TRBV2 and TRBJ1-5, with D possibly matching TRBD1 (5 bases). The CDR3 runs to 15 residues. V gave up 5 bases and J gave up 6 bases, with 17 bases separating them. Germline loops: CDR1 SNHLY, CDR2 FYNNEI. In DNA, the CDR3 is TGTGCCAGCAGTTTGACGGATCCGGGGGGTCAGCCCCAGCATTTT. Translated, it gives CASSLTDPGGQPQHF.

This clone appeared once. The chain couples TRBV7-8 to TRBJ1-4; D perhaps matches TRBD1 (6 bases). V was trimmed by 4 bases and J by 3 bases, leaving 9 bases between them. The germline V gene encodes CDR1 SGHVS and CDR2 FQNEAQ. The CDR3 length is 14 residues. DNA of the CDR3: TGTGCCAGCAGCTCACAGGGAGCTAATGAAAAACTGTTTTTT. Protein sequence: CASSSQGANEKLFF.

This clone was seen once. This chain connects TRBV10-3 to TRBJ1-3; 10 positions agree with TRBD1. This CDR3 has 16 amino acids. Germline values: CDR1 ENHRY, CDR2 SYGVKD. V lost 5 bases to trimming and J lost 3 bases; unmatched junction nucleotides: 7. CDR3 nucleotide sequence: TGTGCCATCAGTTCAACCGGGACAGGGGATGGAAACACCATATATTTT. This translates into CAISSTGTGDGNTIYF.

In its sample, this clone was seen once. The rearrangement joins TRBV3-1 (or the pseudogene TRBV3-2) to TRBJ2-2; 8 nucleotides align to TRBD2. CDR1 and CDR2 from the germline V gene are LGHDT and YNNKEL (reference sequence). The CDR3 is made up of 17 amino acids. The ends lost 0 bases at V and 5 bases at J; junction bases unmatched: 8. CDR3 DNA: TGTGCCAGCAGCCAAGACTTTCGGCGGGGGGCTACCGGGGAGCTGTTTTTT. As protein: CASSQDFRRGATGELFF.

With respect to this clone: The sample contains more than one DNA sequence encoding this CDR3. This chain joins TRBV5-1 and TRBJ2-3; 11 nucleotides line up with TRBD2. The CDR3 is made up of 17 amino acids. J was trimmed by 0 bases and V by 4 bases; bases with no gene match: 7. Per germline, CDR1 SGHRS and CDR2 YFSETQ. CDR3 coding DNA: TGCGCCAGCAGCCCGGGGGGACTAGCGGCTAGCACAGATACGCAGTATTTT. Its translation is CASSPGGLAASTDTQYF.

V usage is TRBV29-1 and J usage is TRBJ1-1; D may be TRBD1 (5 bases). CDR1 is SQVTM and CDR2 is ANQGSEA in the germline V gene. This CDR3 contains 15 residues. V lost 3 bases to trimming and J lost 1 base, with 15 bases between them. CDR3 coding DNA: TGCAGCGTTGATCGGAGGGGAATCCCGAACACTGAAGCTTTCTTT. Protein product: CSVDRRGIPNTEAFF.

This sequence joins TRBV9 and TRBJ1-3; D not resolved. V lost 4 bases and J lost 0, with 5 bases in between. Germline assignment: CDR1 SGDLS and CDR2 YYNGEE. The CDR3 spans 13 residues. DNA of the CDR3: TGTGCCAGCAGCCCCCACTCTGGAAACACCATATATTTT. It encodes CASSPHSGNTIYF.

CDR3 sequence reads: CASSQDHGNTEAFF. The CDR3 coding sequence is TGCGCCAGCAGCCAAGATCACGGGAACACTGAAGCTTTCTTT. The chain uses TRBV4-1 and TRBJ1-1; D gene uncertain. This CDR3 is 14 amino acids long. With 0 bases removed from V and 1 base from J, the gap between germline ends came to 6 bases. Germline V gene sequence: CDR1 MGHRA, CDR2 YSYEKL.

The chain has TRBV4-2 and TRBJ2-1; 9 bases agree with TRBD2. V was clipped by 0 bases and J by 4 bases; unmatched bases: 7. The CDR3 extends over 17 amino acids. Looked up from germline, CDR1 is LGHNA and CDR2 is YNFKEQ. The CDR3 loop is CASSQDVSGRPYNEQFF. As DNA, the CDR3 is TGTGCCAGCAGCCAAGATGTGAGCGGGAGGCCTTACAATGAGCAGTTCTTC.

This sequence joins TRBV9 and TRBJ1-2; the D gene is possibly TRBD1 (5 bases). The CDR3 contains 15 residues. Germline values: CDR1 SGDLS, CDR2 YYNGEE. With 4 bases removed from V and 5 bases from J, the gap between germline ends came to 18 bases. The CDR3 region is CASSPSWDLRYGYTF. The CDR3 region has the DNA TGTGCCAGCAGCCCCTCCTGGGACTTGAGGTATGGCTACACCTTC. Full variable domain (outside the CDR3, taken from reference TRBV9 and TRBJ1-2): DSGVTQTPKHLITATGQRVTLRCSPRSGDLSVYWYQQSLDQGLQFLIQYYNGEERAKGNILERFSAQQFPDLHSELNLSSLELGDSALYFCASSPSWDLRYGYTFGSGTRLTVV.

The chain links TRBV19 to TRBJ1-5, with 8 bases fitting TRBD1. The CDR3 extends over 16 amino acids. The germline gives CDR1 LNHDA, CDR2 SQIVND (reference sequence). Unmatched junction bases numbered 8, after V lost 3 bases and J lost 4 bases. CDR3 bases: TGTGCCAGTAGTATGACAGGGGTTTCGATAAATCAGCCCCAGCATTTT. Its protein is CASSMTGVSINQPQHF.

The rearrangement joins TRBV13 to TRBJ2-1; D gene unclear. The CDR3 loop spans 14 amino acids. Germline CDR1 is PRHDT and CDR2 is FYEKMQ (reference sequence). With 1 base removed from V and 6 bases from J, the gap between germline ends came to 10 bases. CDR3 sequence: CASSLVGQANEQFF. Here the CDR3 DNA reads TGTGCCAGCAGCTTAGTAGGTCAGGCCAATGAGCAGTTCTTC. Together with reference TRBV13 and TRBJ2-1, the CDR3 gives the full variable domain: AAGVIQSPRHLIKEKRETATLKCYPIPRHDTVYWYQQGPGQDPQFLISFYEKMQSDKGSIPDRFSAQQFSDYHSELNMSSLELGDSALYFCASSLVGQANEQFFGPGTRLTVL.